Following are 13 T cell receptor beta chains from one sample sequenced in a study of T cells in women clearing cervical HPV infection. Sequencing was performed with immunoSEQ multiplex PCR; in TCRdb, only in-frame clones are kept and a portion is missing. The sample data list some 19,000 clones. Specimen: blood buffy coat. The source of these receptors is a woman between 18 and 70 years old with a cervical HPV16 infection that either progressed to CIN3+ or cleared (not recorded which).

As for this clone: The read comes to an end 3 residues before the CDR3 does, leaving the germline J gene to fill in the end. The V call is TRBV19, the J call TRBJ2-6; D is perhaps TRBD2 (6 bases). Per germline, CDR1 LNHDA and CDR2 SQIVND (reference sequence). Trimming took off 3 bases at V and 8 bases at J, with 20 bases between the two ends. The CDR3 contains 17 residues. The DNA read from the CDR3 is TGTGCCAGTAGTATTTCGCCCCCATGGAGGGGAACCAACGTC. This translates into CASSISPPWRGTNV. The whole CDR3 region reads CASSISPPWRGTNVLTF.

Notes on this clone: From the germline J gene comes the end of the CDR3, since the read stops 3 residues before it. The rearrangement joins TRBV5-1 to TRBJ2-1; the match to TRBD1 covers 11 bases. Trimming at V came to 7 bases and at J to 8 bases, leaving 8 bases not matched to a gene. Germline CDR1 SGHRS, CDR2 YFSETQ. The CDR3 is 14 amino acids. The CDR3 loop reads CASRGQGAQYEQFF. Incomplete CDR3 DNA: TGCGCCAGCCGTGGACAGGGGGCGCAGTATGAG. The full variable domain, its missing parts supplied by reference TRBV5-1 and TRBJ2-1, is KAGVTQTPRYLIKTRGQQVTLSCSPISGHRSVSWYQQTPGQGLQFLFEYFSETQRNKGNFPGRFSGRQFSNSRSEMNVSTLELGDSALYLCASRGQGAQYEQFFGPGTRLTVL.

Notes on this clone: Read sequence stops 3 residues before the CDR3 end, and the germline J gene provides the missing end. The chain recombines TRBV18 with TRBJ2-4; D may be TRBD1 (6 bases). CDR3 length: 11 amino acids. The germline gives CDR1 KGHSH, CDR2 LQKENI. The CDR3 reads CASSGQYGQYF. The part of the CDR3 DNA that was read is TGTGCCAGCTCAGGACAGTATGGT.

About this clone itself: The read falls 3 residues short of the CDR3 end, and the missing part is taken from the germline J gene. The chain uses TRBV18 and TRBJ2-2; D is perhaps TRBD1 (5 bases). This CDR3 contains 15 residues. Germline CDR1 is KGHSH and CDR2 is LQKENI. The sequenced CDR3 bases are TGTGCCAGCTCACCCCAGGGTCCGAATAATTCACCG. Translated: CASSPQGPNNSP. The full-length CDR3 reads as CASSPQGPNNSPLFF. Filled out from reference TRBV18 and TRBJ2-2, the complete variable domain reads NAGVMQNPRHLVRRRGQEARLRCSPMKGHSHVYWYRQLPEEGLKFMVYLQKENIIDESGMPKERFSAEFPKEGPSILRIQQVVRGDSAAYFCASSPQGPNNSPLFFGEGSRLTVL.

Incomplete CDR3 DNA: TGCAGCGTTGTCCTAGCGGGGGTGAGGAGGCAAGAGACG. Its translation is CSVVLAGVRRQET. The whole CDR3 reads CSVVLAGVRRQETQYF. The chain links TRBV29-1 to TRBJ2-3, with TRBD2 matching 10 bases. The read stops 3 residues short of the end of the CDR3; the missing end is completed from the germline J gene. Per the germline V gene, CDR1 is SQVTM and CDR2 is ANQGSEA. This CDR3 has 16 residues.

Regarding this clone: The read gets to within 3 residues of the CDR3 end, and the germline J gene fills in the rest. V usage is TRBV7-9 and J usage is TRBJ1-1; D might be TRBD1 (5 bases). The germline V gene has CDR1 SEHNR and CDR2 FQNEAQ (reference sequence). Trimming cost V 9 bases and J 1 base, with 18 bases left between them. CDR3 length equals 15 residues. The CDR3 spells CASLSVLGGNTEAFF. CDR3 DNA, as far as it was read: TGTGCCAGTCTTTCAGTCTTGGGGGGGAACACTGAA. The whole variable domain, remainder taken from reference TRBV7-9 and TRBJ1-1, is DTGVSQNPRHKITKRGQNVTFRCDPISEHNRLYWYRQTLGQGPEFLTYFQNEAQLEKSRLLSDRFSAERPKGSFSTLEIQRTEQGDSAMYLCASLSVLGGNTEAFFGQGTRLTVV.

Points on this clone: The read terminates 3 residues ahead of where the CDR3 ends, so the germline J gene completes it. The gene calls are TRBV11-2 and TRBJ1-2, with unresolved D. The germline V gene encodes CDR1 SGHAT and CDR2 FQNNGV. This CDR3 is 12 amino acids long. The covered CDR3 bases are TGTGCCAGCAGCCAAACGAGAGGGGGC. It specifies CASSQTRGG. The entire CDR3 protein is CASSQTRGGYTF. The complete variable domain, with remaining parts taken from reference TRBV11-2 and TRBJ1-2, reads EAGVAQSPRYKIIEKRQSVAFWCNPISGHATLYWYQQILGQGPKLLIQFQNNGVVDDSQLPKDRFSAERLKGVDSTLKIQPAKLEDSAVYLCASSQTRGGYTFGSGTRLTVV.

Details on this clone: With the read ending 3 residues before the CDR3 end, the germline J gene is used to fill in that end. The J gene is TRBJ1-1, the V gene TRBV23-1; 10 bases are a match to TRBD1. TRBV23-1 qualifies as an ORF whose function is uncertain. Trimming cost V 11 bases and J 1 base; bases outside gene matches: 4. The CDR3 is 13 amino acids. The CDR3 protein is CAARDRGNTEAFF. CDR3 DNA (partial): TGCGCCGCTAGGGACAGGGGGAACACTGAA.

Details on this clone: The read finishes 3 residues shy of the CDR3 end, and the germline J gene is used to complete it. The rearrangement links TRBV20-1 to TRBJ2-3, with D possibly TRBD2 on 5 matching bases. This CDR3 has 14 residues. Germline V gene lookup returns CDR1 DFQATT and CDR2 SNEGSKA (reference sequence). V was pared by 7 bases and J by 0 bases, with 14 bases between. The CDR3: CSVPTKGSTDTQYF. The CDR3 bases that were read are TGCAGTGTCCCGACTAAAGGGAGCACAGATACG.

Turning to this clone: The CDR3 extends 3 residues past the end of the read, so its final part is completed from the germline J gene. The rearrangement links TRBV7-6 to TRBJ2-1, with D perhaps matching TRBD1 (6 bases). The germline V gene has CDR1 SGHVS and CDR2 FNYEAQ. Trimming took off 1 base at V and 5 bases at J, with 9 bases between the two ends. The CDR3 is 14 amino acids. CDR3: CASSLERDNNEQFF. The part of the CDR3 DNA that was read is TGTGCCAGCAGCTTAGAAAGGGACAACAATGAG.

About this clone: The CDR3 end falls 3 residues outside the read, so it is completed with the germline J gene. The J gene is TRBJ1-1, the V gene TRBV7-9; D is uncertain. CDR1 and CDR2 from the germline V gene are SEHNR and FQNEAQ (reference sequence). This CDR3 contains 15 residues. V was clipped by 5 bases and J by 2 bases, with 15 bases between them. The CDR3 DNA, read in part, is TGTGCCAGCAGCAGTACACTCGGGGTCAACACTGAA. This translates into CASSSTLGVNTE. The full CDR3 reads CASSSTLGVNTEAFF.

To note about this clone: Read data end 3 residues before the CDR3 end; the end is taken from the germline J gene. In the same sample, other DNA sequences code for this CDR3. This chain joins TRBV20-1 and TRBJ1-3; 7 nucleotides match TRBD1. This CDR3 spans 14 amino acids. V dropped 6 bases and J dropped 3; count of bases not matched to a gene: 8. Per germline, CDR1 DFQATT and CDR2 SNEGSKA (reference sequence). CDR3 amino acids: CSARLQGIGNTIYF. Incomplete CDR3 DNA: TGCAGTGCCCGATTACAGGGGATTGGAAACACC.

The CDR3 protein is CASSLGSGYEQYF. Incomplete CDR3 DNA: TGTGCCAGCAGCTTAGGATCGGGTTACGAG. V and J are TRBV7-2 and TRBJ2-7; D is undetermined. Read coverage stops 3 residues before the CDR3 terminus; the germline J gene supplies the remainder. CDR3 size: 13 residues. V lost 1 base, J lost 4 bases, and 8 bases lay in between. In germline, CDR1 is SGHTA, CDR2 FQGNSA.